These 21 T cell receptor beta chains were all obtained from the same sample, sequenced in a study of blood T cell repertoires in COVID-19. The data were produced by immunoSEQ multiplex PCR, yet TCRdb's version contains in-frame clones alone and is incomplete. Of fewer than 350,000 clones listed, over 75% are singletons. The source material was peripheral blood. The receptors derive from a human donor in a cohort sampled during active COVID-19.

V is TRBV6-5 and J is TRBJ2-3; D gene ambiguous. There are 13 residues in the CDR3. Germline lookup yields CDR1 MNHEY and CDR2 SVGAGI. V was trimmed by 0 bases and J by 6 bases, leaving 7 bases between them. CDR3 loop: CASSYSSRDTQYF. CDR3 sequence (DNA): TGTGCCAGCAGTTACTCCAGTCGCGATACGCAGTATTTT.

V is TRBV5-1 and J is TRBJ2-7, with TRBD1 matching over 9 bases. CDR1 is SGHRS and CDR2 is YFSETQ in the germline V gene. This CDR3 contains 15 residues. Trimming cost V 2 bases and J 6 bases; bases outside gene matches: 9. The DNA of the CDR3 is TGCGCCAGCAGCTTACTGGGACAGGGAACTCGCGAGCAGTACTTC. Protein sequence: CASSLLGQGTREQYF.

The chain has TRBV6-5 and TRBJ2-1, with a tentative D call TRBD1 (6 bases). Trimming removed 6 bases from V and 7 bases from J, with 16 bases in between. This CDR3 is built from 14 residues. Germline V CDR1 and CDR2: MNHEY, SVGAGI. The DNA for the CDR3 is TGTGCCAGCAGGGTTGAGGACAGTACGAATGAGCAGTTCTTC. Amino acids: CASRVEDSTNEQFF.

This sequence joins TRBV6-1 and TRBJ1-5; D may be TRBD1 (6 bases). V lost 0 bases and J 0 bases, leaving 12 bases between the germline ends. The CDR3 spans 17 residues. CDR1 and CDR2 from the germline V gene are MNHNS and SASEGT. The chain's CDR3 is CASSEARGPDSNQPQHF. Written as DNA, the CDR3 is TGTGCCAGCAGTGAAGCGCGGGGGCCTGATAGCAATCAGCCCCAGCATTTT.

CDR3 DNA: TGTGCCAGCAGCTTGCAGGGGGAGATGTGGAACACTGAAGCTTTCTTT. Its protein is CASSLQGEMWNTEAFF. The chain has TRBV5-6 and TRBJ1-1; 7 bases are shared with TRBD1. CDR3 length equals 16 residues. After removal of 1 base from V and 1 base from J, the junction contained 7 bases not matched to a gene. CDR1 and CDR2 from the germline V gene are SGHDT and YYEEEE.

This clone was seen only once. The chain has TRBV5-1 and TRBJ2-7; D is perhaps TRBD2 (8 bases). Trimming removed 2 bases from V and 4 bases from J, with 13 bases in between. Germline V gives CDR1 SGHRS, CDR2 YFSETQ. The CDR3 extends over 14 amino acids. CDR3 region: CASSFGRGPYEQYF. The CDR3 DNA follows: TGCGCCAGCAGCTTCGGGAGGGGGCCTTACGAGCAGTACTTC. The variable domain in full, completed from reference TRBV5-1 and TRBJ2-7, reads KAGVTQTPRYLIKTRGQQVTLSCSPISGHRSVSWYQQTPGQGLQFLFEYFSETQRNKGNFPGRFSGRQFSNSRSEMNVSTLELGDSALYLCASSFGRGPYEQYFGPGTRLTVT.

The genes are TRBV3-1 (or the pseudogene TRBV3-2) and TRBJ2-7, with D maybe TRBD2 (6 bases). Per germline, CDR1 LGHDT and CDR2 YNNKEL (reference sequence). Trimming removed 4 bases from V and 0 bases from J, with 10 bases in between. The CDR3 runs to 14 residues. CDR3 loop: CASSPGRSSYEQYF. CDR3 coding DNA: TGTGCCAGCAGCCCAGGGAGGTCCTCCTACGAGCAGTACTTC.

This clone appeared a few times. The rearrangement uses TRBV7-9 and TRBJ2-7; tentatively, D is TRBD2 (5 bases). V was pared by 2 bases and J by 1 base, with 12 bases between. CDR1 and CDR2 (germline): SEHNR, FQNEAQ (reference sequence). This CDR3 spans 15 amino acids. Here the CDR3 DNA reads TGTGCCAGCAGCTTATCCAGCGGCCTATCCTACGAGCAGTACTTC. This sequence encodes CASSLSSGLSYEQYF.

CDR3 sequence reads: CASSPSGAYQETQYF. The CDR3 DNA reads as TGTGCCAGCAGCCCCAGCGGGGCCTACCAAGAGACCCAGTACTTC. J is TRBJ2-5 and V is TRBV7-3, with 7 bases lining up with TRBD2. V dropped 5 bases and J dropped 0; count of bases not matched to a gene: 6. The CDR3 runs 15 residues. Germline V gene data show CDR1 as SGHTA and CDR2 as FQGTGA.

V gene TRBV21-1 combines with J gene TRBJ1-6; whether TRBD1, the table's D call, matches the DNA was not checked. TRBV21-1 is an annotated pseudogene. CDR3 length: 14 residues. Here the CDR3 reads CASSNKGASSPLHF. The CDR3 DNA reads TGTGCCAGCAGCAATAAGGGGGCCTCTTCACCCCTCCACTTT.

The CDR3 region is CASSDTPSKNIQYF. CDR3 in DNA: TGTGCCAGCAGCGACACTCCCTCCAAAAACATTCAGTACTTC. The J gene is TRBJ2-4, the V gene TRBV5-4; D is unclear. CDR1 and CDR2 (germline): SGHNT, YYREEE (reference sequence). The V gene lost 4 bases and the J gene lost 2 bases, with 10 bases spanning the gap. The CDR3 is 14 residues long. The whole variable domain, filled in from reference TRBV5-4 and TRBJ2-4, reads ETGVTQSPTHLIKTRGQQVTLRCSSQSGHNTVSWYQQALGQGPQFIFQYYREEENGRGNFPPRFSGLQFPNYSSELNVNALELDDSALYLCASSDTPSKNIQYFGAGTRLSVL.

The chain recombines TRBV27 with TRBJ2-3, with D possibly TRBD2 on 5 matching bases. CDR1 is MNHEY, CDR2 SMNVEV, per germline (reference sequence). Trimming took off 6 bases at V and 1 base at J, with 17 bases between the two ends. The CDR3 extends over 16 amino acids. CDR3 sequence (DNA): TGTGCCAGCAGCACCCCCAGAGGGTCGGGCACAGATACGCAGTATTTT. This gives the protein CASSTPRGSGTDTQYF.

This chain links TRBV24-1 with TRBJ1-2, with 9 nucleotides matching TRBD1. Per germline, CDR1 KGHDR and CDR2 SFDVKD. This CDR3 contains 16 residues. The V segment lost 11 bases and the J segment 3 bases; nucleotides outside the gene matches: 15. CDR3 nucleotide sequence: TGTGCCAGCAACAGGGGGCGGGTCCCCTCCCACTATGGCTACACCTTC. The encoded protein is CASNRGRVPSHYGYTF.

The chain carries TRBV29-1 and TRBJ2-2; 12 nucleotides agree with TRBD1. The germline V gene has CDR1 SQVTM and CDR2 ANQGSEA. The CDR3 spans 17 residues. The ends lost 7 bases at V and 6 bases at J; junction bases unmatched: 15. This CDR3 reads CSADPGTGGVGAGELFF. CDR3 nucleotide sequence: TGCAGCGCCGATCCCGGGACAGGGGGCGTGGGGGCCGGGGAGCTGTTTTTT.

V and J are TRBV6-4 and TRBJ2-1, with 14 bases fitting TRBD2. CDR3 length: 16 amino acids. Germline lookup yields CDR1 MRHNA and CDR2 SNTAGT. V lost 8 bases to trimming and J lost 2 bases; unmatched junction nucleotides: 5. Here the CDR3 DNA reads TGTGCCAGCCGCGGACTAGCGGGGGGAACCTACAATGAGCAGTTCTTC. Translation: CASRGLAGGTYNEQFF.

The chain employs TRBV15 and TRBJ2-7, with D maybe TRBD1 (6 bases). The germline gives CDR1 LNHNV, CDR2 YYDKDF (reference sequence). This CDR3 has 14 residues. The V gene lost 6 bases and the J gene lost 7 bases, with 19 bases spanning the gap. CDR3 in DNA: TGTGCCACCAGACCCCAGACGGGACAACCGGAGCAGTACTTC. Protein: CATRPQTGQPEQYF.

J is TRBJ1-1 and V is TRBV15, with 8 nucleotides matching TRBD1. The V and J ends lost 3 bases and 3 bases, in that order; junction bases with no gene match: 3. CDR3 length: 14 amino acids. The germline V gene encodes CDR1 LNHNV and CDR2 YYDKDF (reference sequence). CDR3 nucleotide sequence: TGTGCCACCAGCAGGGCAGGGGGCTACACTGAAGCTTTCTTT. Its protein product is CATSRAGGYTEAFF.

This chain connects TRBV28 to TRBJ2-3; D is ambiguous. The CDR3 length is 12 residues. The germline V gene encodes CDR1 MDHEN and CDR2 SYDVKM. Between the trimmed V and J ends, which lost 8 bases and 5 bases, there was a span of 11 bases. DNA of the CDR3: TGTGCCAGCTCCAATTTGAGAGATACGCAGTATTTT. It translates to CASSNLRDTQYF.

The chain joins TRBV24-1 to TRBJ2-1; 7 bases fit TRBD2. The germline V gene encodes CDR1 KGHDR and CDR2 SFDVKD. J gave up 3 bases and V 2 bases, and 6 bases lay outside the gene matches. This CDR3 spans 16 amino acids. CDR3 sequence (DNA): TGTGCCACCAGTGATTCCGCGGGGGACCACTACAATGAGCAGTTCTTC. This sequence encodes CATSDSAGDHYNEQFF.

The V call is TRBV6-2 or TRBV6-3, the J call TRBJ1-3; unclear D gene. V dropped 6 bases and J dropped 1 base, with 22 bases sitting between them. The CDR3 loop spans 18 amino acids. Germline V gene data show CDR1 as MNHEY and CDR2 as SVGEGT. The CDR3 region has the DNA TGTGCCAGCAGCCATTCGAACGGGGTCCTAAGGTCTGGAAACACCATATATTTT. Translated, it gives CASSHSNGVLRSGNTIYF.

As concerns this clone: A much larger clonotype is one base distant, so this may be a read error. This sample also contains other DNA sequences that code for the same CDR3. The chain carries TRBV9 and TRBJ2-3; 8 nucleotides agree with TRBD2. This CDR3 has 15 residues. Germline V gene data show CDR1 as SGDLS and CDR2 as YYNGEE. The J segment lost 4 bases and the V segment lost 0 bases, leaving 4 bases of the junction unmatched. Here the CDR3 reads CASSVAGTRADTQYF. The CDR3 DNA reads as TGTGCCAGCAGCGTAGCTGGGACTAGGGCAGATACGCAGTATTTT.